These 30 T cell receptor beta chains were all obtained from the same sample, sequenced in a study of blood T cell repertoires in COVID-19. TCRdb keeps only in-frame clones here, not all; method: immunoSEQ multiplex PCR. The sample yields roughly 250,000 clones, around 90% seen once. The sample was PBMCs or T cells enriched from blood (not recorded which). These receptors were obtained from a woman younger than 45 with acute COVID-19.

DNA for the CDR3: TGCGCCAGCAGCTTGGTTTCTAGCGGGAGTTCCGGGGAGCTGTTTTTT. This gives the protein CASSLVSSGSSGELFF. The chain has TRBV5-1 and TRBJ2-2; 10 bases are a match to TRBD2. V was pared by 0 bases and J by 6 bases, with 5 bases of the junction left unmatched. CDR3 length: 16 amino acids. Germline CDR1 is SGHRS and CDR2 is YFSETQ.

This chain links TRBV4-3 with TRBJ2-4; D unclear. This CDR3 spans 17 amino acids. From germline, CDR1 is LGHNA and CDR2 YSLEER. V was trimmed by 1 base and J by 3 bases, leaving 16 bases between them. CDR3 amino acids: CASSQGLRQTNKNIQYF. CDR3 DNA sequence: TGCGCCAGCAGCCAAGGCTTACGGCAGACAAACAAAAACATTCAGTACTTC.

The genes are TRBV15 and TRBJ2-7; D remains ambiguous. CDR3 length equals 13 residues. Germline V gives CDR1 LNHNV, CDR2 YYDKDF (reference sequence). The ends were cut back, 6 bases at V and 0 bases at J, with 9 bases in the middle. The CDR3 sequence: CATSVSSSYEQYF. The CDR3 nucleotides read TGTGCCACCAGTGTGTCGTCCTCCTACGAGCAGTACTTC.

The chain employs TRBV2 and TRBJ1-5, with D unclear. V gave up 4 bases and J gave up 0 bases, with 7 bases separating them. The CDR3 contains 14 residues. Per germline, CDR1 SNHLY and CDR2 FYNNEI. The CDR3 loop is CASSGQYSNQPQHF. DNA of the CDR3: TGTGCCAGCAGTGGCCAGTATAGCAATCAGCCCCAGCATTTT. Full variable domain (rest looked up from reference TRBV2 and TRBJ1-5): EPEVTQTPSHQVTQMGQEVILRCVPISNHLYFYWYRQILGQKVEFLVSFYNNEISEKSEIFDDQFSVERPDGSNFTLKIRSTKLEDSAMYFCASSGQYSNQPQHFGDGTRLSIL.

This clone was counted once. The chain has TRBV7-8 and TRBJ2-7; TRBD1 matches 9 bases. CDR1 and CDR2 (germline): SGHVS, FQNEAQ. The CDR3 contains 17 residues. V shed 1 base and J 3 bases; nucleotides not matched to a gene: 10. The CDR3 DNA reads TGTGCCAGCAGCTTAGGCGGAGTGGGACAGGGTCTCTACGAGCAGTACTTC. This codes for CASSLGGVGQGLYEQYF.

This sequence joins TRBV6-5 and TRBJ2-1; TRBD1 aligns across 10 bases. Losses at the gene ends were 7 bases for V and 2 bases for J; bases not matched to a gene: 2. The CDR3 is made up of 14 amino acids. Germline V gene lookup returns CDR1 MNHEY and CDR2 SVGAGI. CDR3 in amino acids: CASKTGGAYNEQFF. CDR3 nucleotides: TGTGCCAGCAAGACAGGGGGCGCCTACAATGAGCAGTTCTTC.

This rearrangement joins TRBV6-1 to TRBJ1-5, with 8 nucleotides matching TRBD1. Germline loops: CDR1 MNHNS, CDR2 SASEGT. V shed 1 base and J 6 bases; nucleotides not matched to a gene: 2. The CDR3 spans 14 residues. For the CDR3, the DNA is TGTGCCAGCAGTGAAGGGACAGGGAGTCAGCCCCAGCATTTT. Translating gives CASSEGTGSQPQHF.

The V gene is TRBV2, the J gene TRBJ2-7; 13 bases line up with TRBD2. V lost 5 bases, J lost 6 bases, and 7 bases stayed unmatched. The CDR3 length is 15 residues. Germline V lookup: CDR1 SNHLY, CDR2 FYNNEI. CDR3 residues: CASSPPGLAGSEQYF. The CDR3 region has the DNA TGTGCCAGCAGTCCACCGGGACTAGCGGGATCCGAGCAGTACTTC.

V and J are TRBV5-1 and TRBJ1-1; 7 nucleotides align to TRBD1. The ends lost 0 bases at V and 1 base at J; junction bases unmatched: 3. The CDR3 loop spans 15 amino acids. Germline CDR1 SGHRS, CDR2 YFSETQ. The CDR3 loop reads CASSLEGQWNTEAFF. The CDR3 nucleotides are TGCGCCAGCAGCTTGGAGGGACAGTGGAACACTGAAGCTTTCTTT.

The chain employs TRBV27 and TRBJ2-3; tentative D call: TRBD2 (5 bases). The length of the CDR3 is 13 residues. Trimming stripped 1 base from V and 10 bases from J, with 12 bases between. Germline-derived CDR1 and CDR2 are MNHEY and SMNVEV (reference sequence). CDR3 sequence reads: CASSLWESGAQYF. CDR3 nucleotides: TGTGCCAGCAGTTTATGGGAGAGTGGGGCGCAGTATTTT.

This clone was counted only a few times. The J gene is TRBJ2-1, the V gene TRBV19, with 9 bases that match TRBD2. In germline, CDR1 is LNHDA, CDR2 SQIVND (reference sequence). The J segment lost 4 bases and the V segment lost 0 bases, leaving 4 bases of the junction unmatched. This CDR3 region has 16 residues. CDR3 region: CASSIDRAGGYNEQFF. The DNA for the CDR3 is TGTGCCAGTAGTATAGATCGAGCGGGGGGTTACAATGAGCAGTTCTTC.

The chain links TRBV2 to TRBJ1-2, with 9 bases aligning to TRBD1. Germline V gives CDR1 SNHLY, CDR2 FYNNEI. V trimming: 6 bases; J trimming: 10 bases; junction bases outside the gene matches: 9. The CDR3 totals 13 residues. The CDR3 nucleotides are TGTGCCAGCAGCCAGGACAGGGGCGACGCCTACACCTTC. The encoded protein is CASSQDRGDAYTF.

A few counts support this clone. The chain recombines TRBV19 with TRBJ1-1; tentatively, D is TRBD1 (6 bases). Germline V gives CDR1 LNHDA, CDR2 SQIVND (reference sequence). V was pared by 3 bases and J by 5 bases, with 10 bases between. CDR3 size: 13 residues. CDR3 in amino acids: CASSMDRPTEAFF. The CDR3 DNA reads as TGTGCCAGTAGTATGGACAGACCGACTGAAGCTTTCTTT.

The CDR3 region has the DNA TGTGCCAGCAGCGCGCTAGCGGTTCAAAATGAGCAGTTCTTC. Its translation: CASSALAVQNEQFF. The chain joins TRBV9 to TRBJ2-1, with 7 bases identical to TRBD2. V trimming: 3 bases; J trimming: 7 bases; junction bases outside the gene matches: 7. The CDR3 extends over 14 amino acids. From germline, CDR1 is SGDLS and CDR2 YYNGEE.

The V gene is TRBV5-1, the J gene TRBJ1-4; TRBD1 aligns across 7 bases. CDR3 length: 17 residues. Germline CDR1 reads SGHRS; CDR2 reads YFSETQ. With 1 base clipped from V and 6 bases from J, the junction kept 12 bases outside the gene matches. CDR3 amino acids: CASSLPRQGWVDEKLFF. The CDR3 nucleotides are TGCGCCAGCAGCTTGCCCCGACAGGGATGGGTGGATGAAAAACTGTTTTTT. The full variable domain, completed using reference TRBV5-1 and TRBJ1-4, is KAGVTQTPRYLIKTRGQQVTLSCSPISGHRSVSWYQQTPGQGLQFLFEYFSETQRNKGNFPGRFSGRQFSNSRSEMNVSTLELGDSALYLCASSLPRQGWVDEKLFFGSGTQLSVL.

V is TRBV19 and J is TRBJ1-5; maybe TRBD1 (6 bases). V dropped 5 bases and J dropped 4 bases, with 15 bases sitting between them. The CDR3 is made up of 15 amino acids. Germline V gives CDR1 LNHDA, CDR2 SQIVND (reference sequence). As DNA, the CDR3 is TGTGCCAGTAGTGGAGGGGGGGGAGGGAATCAGCCCCAGCATTTT. This translates into CASSGGGGGNQPQHF. Filled out from reference TRBV19 and TRBJ1-5, the complete variable domain reads DGGITQSPKYLFRKEGQNVTLSCEQNLNHDAMYWYRQDPGQGLRLIYYSQIVNDFQKGDIAEGYSVSREKKESFPLTVTSAQKNPTAFYLCASSGGGGGNQPQHFGDGTRLSIL.

V usage is TRBV6-2 or TRBV6-3 and J usage is TRBJ2-1; tentatively, D is TRBD2 (6 bases). Trimming removed 2 bases at V and 4 bases at J, with 12 bases between. CDR1 is MNHEY and CDR2 is SVGEGT in the germline V gene. This CDR3 contains 15 residues. Here the CDR3 DNA reads TGTGCCAGCAGTTACGTGCGGGGACCGTACAATGAGCAGTTCTTC. Translating gives CASSYVRGPYNEQFF.

The V and J genes are TRBV3-1 (or the pseudogene TRBV3-2) and TRBJ1-5; D gene unclear. The germline V and J ends were trimmed by 3 bases and 2 bases, with 14 bases remaining between them. Germline lookup yields CDR1 LGHDT and CDR2 YNNKEL (reference sequence). The CDR3 is 16 amino acids. The CDR3 reads CASSQNYNSGNQPQHF. The CDR3 DNA reads TGTGCCAGCAGCCAGAACTACAATAGTGGCAATCAGCCCCAGCATTTT.

This rearrangement joins TRBV6-5 to TRBJ2-7; 13 nucleotides align to TRBD2. The CDR3 length is 16 residues. After removal of 0 bases from V and 6 bases from J, the junction contained 5 bases not matched to a gene. CDR1 MNHEY and CDR2 SVGAGI come from the germline V gene. Here the CDR3 DNA reads TGTGCCAGCAGTTACTCGACTAGCGGGAGGCGGACCGAGCAGTACTTC. The encoded protein is CASSYSTSGRRTEQYF.

V gene TRBV18 combines with J gene TRBJ1-3; 10 positions match TRBD1. This CDR3 is built from 16 residues. Unmatched junction bases numbered 6, after V lost 3 bases and J lost 4 bases. Germline assignment: CDR1 KGHSH and CDR2 LQKENI. This chain's CDR3 is CASSPGQGEVGNTIYF. As DNA, the CDR3 is TGTGCCAGCTCACCTGGACAGGGGGAAGTCGGAAACACCATATATTTT.

CDR3 coding DNA: TGTGCCAGCAGCGCTGGCACCACTGAAGCTTTCTTT. Its translation is CASSAGTTEAFF. The chain couples TRBV7-9 to TRBJ1-1; no clear D gene. Germline V CDR1 and CDR2: SEHNR, FQNEAQ (reference sequence). The CDR3 totals 12 residues. V dropped 5 bases and J dropped 4 bases, with 8 bases sitting between them.

The chain combines TRBV7-2 with TRBJ2-3; TRBD2 matches 9 bases. There are 18 residues in the CDR3. Looked up from germline, CDR1 is SGHTA and CDR2 is FQGNSA. J gave up 3 bases and V 2 bases, and 12 bases lay outside the gene matches. The CDR3 sequence is CASSLRPGGGVWTDTQYF. The CDR3 coding sequence is TGTGCCAGCAGCTTACGCCCCGGCGGGGGGGTCTGGACAGATACGCAGTATTTT.

The CDR3 nucleotides are TGTGCCAGCAGCTTAAGCGGGATGTTTGACATTCAGTACTTC. Translation: CASSLSGMFDIQYF. The chain couples TRBV7-2 to TRBJ2-4; TRBD2 matches at 7 bases. Losses at the gene ends were 2 bases for V and 8 bases for J; bases not matched to a gene: 6. Per the germline V gene, CDR1 is SGHTA and CDR2 is FQGNSA. This CDR3 contains 14 residues.

This clone was seen a few times. The chain uses TRBV2 and TRBJ1-1, with unresolved D. Germline V gene lookup returns CDR1 SNHLY and CDR2 FYNNEI. The CDR3 is 14 amino acids. V lost 2 bases and J lost 1, with 8 bases in between. The CDR3 DNA reads TGTGCCAGCAGTGAATGGCGGAAGAACACTGAAGCTTTCTTT. It translates to CASSEWRKNTEAFF.

The chain combines TRBV5-1 with TRBJ2-3; possibly TRBD1 for D (7 bases). CDR1 is SGHRS, CDR2 YFSETQ, per germline. The CDR3 runs 15 residues. The V and J ends lost 4 bases and 3 bases respectively, with 15 bases between them. CDR3 sequence reads: CASSQAGGGTDTQYF. The DNA for the CDR3 is TGCGCCAGCAGCCAAGCAGGGGGAGGTACAGATACGCAGTATTTT.

This chain uses TRBV9 with TRBJ2-2; 9 bases match TRBD1. CDR1 SGDLS and CDR2 YYNGEE come from the germline V gene. Trimming removed 0 bases from V and 6 bases from J; junction bases left unmatched: 9. CDR3 size: 17 residues. The CDR3 region has the DNA TGTGCCAGCAGCGTAGCTCACGGACAGGGGAGATCCGGGGAGCTGTTTTTT. Encoded protein: CASSVAHGQGRSGELFF. Drawing the rest from reference TRBV9 and TRBJ2-2, the complete variable domain is DSGVTQTPKHLITATGQRVTLRCSPRSGDLSVYWYQQSLDQGLQFLIQYYNGEERAKGNILERFSAQQFPDLHSELNLSSLELGDSALYFCASSVAHGQGRSGELFFGEGSRLTVL.

The CDR3 region has the DNA TGTGCCAGCAGTTCCCGGGACAACCACTATGGCTACACCTTC. As protein: CASSSRDNHYGYTF. The chain couples TRBV28 to TRBJ1-2; TRBD1 is a possible D gene (6 bases). Trimming removed 4 bases from V and 3 bases from J, with 12 bases in between. Germline V gene lookup returns CDR1 MDHEN and CDR2 SYDVKM. There are 14 residues in the CDR3.

The chain has TRBV5-1 and TRBJ2-5; 8 bases are shared with TRBD2. This CDR3 has 16 amino acids. The V gene end was trimmed by 0 bases and the J gene end by 2 bases; junction bases not matched to a gene: 6. The germline V gene has CDR1 SGHRS and CDR2 YFSETQ. CDR3 in amino acids: CASSLDGRGAQETQYF. CDR3 nucleotides: TGCGCCAGCAGCTTGGACGGGCGGGGGGCTCAAGAGACCCAGTACTTC.

The V and J genes are TRBV28 and TRBJ1-1; 8 bases align to TRBD1. From germline, CDR1 is MDHEN and CDR2 SYDVKM. Trimming took 7 bases from V and 3 from J; bases not matched to a gene: 16. This CDR3 comprises 17 residues. This CDR3 reads CASTQSRTGLKDTEAFF. The CDR3, as DNA: TGTGCCAGCACCCAAAGCCGGACAGGGTTGAAAGACACTGAAGCTTTCTTT.

The rearrangement uses TRBV2 and TRBJ2-1; a weak D match, TRBD2 (6 bases). This CDR3 region has 15 residues. V gave up 4 bases and J gave up 4 bases, with 14 bases separating them. Germline V gives CDR1 SNHLY, CDR2 FYNNEI. The CDR3: CASSVRGLPYNEQFF. DNA for the CDR3: TGTGCCAGCAGTGTGCGGGGACTTCCGTACAATGAGCAGTTCTTC.